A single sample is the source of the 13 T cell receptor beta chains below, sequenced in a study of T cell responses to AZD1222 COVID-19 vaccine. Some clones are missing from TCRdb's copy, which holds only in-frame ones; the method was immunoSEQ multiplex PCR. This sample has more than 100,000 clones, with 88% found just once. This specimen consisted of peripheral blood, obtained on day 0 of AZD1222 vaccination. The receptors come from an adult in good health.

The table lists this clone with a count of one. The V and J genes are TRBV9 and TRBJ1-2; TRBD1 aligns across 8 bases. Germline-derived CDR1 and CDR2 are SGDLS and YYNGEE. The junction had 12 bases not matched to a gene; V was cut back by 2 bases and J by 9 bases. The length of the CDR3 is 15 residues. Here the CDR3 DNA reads TGTGCCAGCAGCGTCTCCCGTGGACAGGGCGGTAGCTACACCTTC. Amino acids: CASSVSRGQGGSYTF.

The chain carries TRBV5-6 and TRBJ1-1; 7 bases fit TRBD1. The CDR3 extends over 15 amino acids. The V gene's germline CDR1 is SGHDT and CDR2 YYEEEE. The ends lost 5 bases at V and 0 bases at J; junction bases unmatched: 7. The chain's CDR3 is CASRLVGQLNTEAFF. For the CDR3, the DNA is TGTGCCAGCAGGCTTGTGGGACAGCTGAACACTGAAGCTTTCTTT.

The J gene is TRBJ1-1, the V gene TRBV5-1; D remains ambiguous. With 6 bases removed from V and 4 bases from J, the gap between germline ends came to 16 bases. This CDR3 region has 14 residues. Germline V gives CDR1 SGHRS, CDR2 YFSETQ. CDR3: CASKVGRAGTEAFF. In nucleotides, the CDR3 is TGCGCCAGCAAGGTCGGGAGGGCGGGCACTGAAGCTTTCTTT.

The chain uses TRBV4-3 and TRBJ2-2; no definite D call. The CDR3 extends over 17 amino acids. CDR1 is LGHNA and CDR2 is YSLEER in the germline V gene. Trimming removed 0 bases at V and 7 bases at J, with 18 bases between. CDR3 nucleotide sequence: TGCGCCAGCAGCCAAGATTCATTTTGGGGTTCTGGCGGGGAGCTGTTTTTT. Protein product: CASSQDSFWGSGGELFF.

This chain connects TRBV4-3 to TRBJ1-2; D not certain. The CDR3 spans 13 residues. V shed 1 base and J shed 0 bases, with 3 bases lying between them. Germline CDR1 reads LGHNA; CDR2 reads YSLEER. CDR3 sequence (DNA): TGCGCCAGCAGCCAAGGAACTAACTATGGCTACACCTTC. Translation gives CASSQGTNYGYTF.

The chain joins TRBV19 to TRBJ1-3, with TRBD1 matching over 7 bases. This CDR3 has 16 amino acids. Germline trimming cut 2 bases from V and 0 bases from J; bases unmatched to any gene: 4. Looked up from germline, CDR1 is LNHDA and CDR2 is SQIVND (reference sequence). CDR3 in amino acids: CASSIQGVNSGNTIYF. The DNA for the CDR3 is TGTGCCAGTAGTATACAGGGGGTCAACTCTGGAAACACCATATATTTT.

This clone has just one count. The CDR3 loop reads CASREGGLNYGYTF. In DNA form, the CDR3 reads TGTGCCAGCAGGGAGGGAGGCTTAAACTATGGCTACACCTTC. V usage is TRBV2 and J usage is TRBJ1-2; D is undetermined. The CDR3 sequence is 14 residues long. Germline loops: CDR1 SNHLY, CDR2 FYNNEI. V was pared by 6 bases and J by 2 bases, with 13 bases between. Complete variable domain (other parts from reference TRBV2 and TRBJ1-2): EPEVTQTPSHQVTQMGQEVILRCVPISNHLYFYWYRQILGQKVEFLVSFYNNEISEKSEIFDDQFSVERPDGSNFTLKIRSTKLEDSAMYFCASREGGLNYGYTFGSGTRLTVV.

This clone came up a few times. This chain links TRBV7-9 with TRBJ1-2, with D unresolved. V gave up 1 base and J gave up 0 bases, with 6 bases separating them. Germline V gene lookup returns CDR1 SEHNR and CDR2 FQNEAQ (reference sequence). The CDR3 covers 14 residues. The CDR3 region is CASSLESSNYGYTF. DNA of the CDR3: TGTGCCAGCAGCTTAGAGTCGTCTAACTATGGCTACACCTTC. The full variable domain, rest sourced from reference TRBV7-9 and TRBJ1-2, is DTGVSQNPRHKITKRGQNVTFRCDPISEHNRLYWYRQTLGQGPEFLTYFQNEAQLEKSRLLSDRFSAERPKGSFSTLEIQRTEQGDSAMYLCASSLESSNYGYTFGSGTRLTVV.

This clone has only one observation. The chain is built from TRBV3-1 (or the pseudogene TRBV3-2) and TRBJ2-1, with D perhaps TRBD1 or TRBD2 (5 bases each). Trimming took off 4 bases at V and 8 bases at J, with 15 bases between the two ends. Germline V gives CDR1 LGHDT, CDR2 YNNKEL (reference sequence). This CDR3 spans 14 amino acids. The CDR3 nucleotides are TGTGCCAGCAGCCGTCTCGGGACGTTGGATGAGCAGTTCTTC. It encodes CASSRLGTLDEQFF.

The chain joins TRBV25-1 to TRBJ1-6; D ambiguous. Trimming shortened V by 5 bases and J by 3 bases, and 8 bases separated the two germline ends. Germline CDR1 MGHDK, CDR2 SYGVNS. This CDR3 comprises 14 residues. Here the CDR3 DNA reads TGTGCCAGCAGTACTAATCGCTATAATTCACCCCTCCACTTT. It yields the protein CASSTNRYNSPLHF.

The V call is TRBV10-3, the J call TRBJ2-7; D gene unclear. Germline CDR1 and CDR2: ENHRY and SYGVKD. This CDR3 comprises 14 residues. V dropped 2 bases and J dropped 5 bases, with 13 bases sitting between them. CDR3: CAISEVGSRHEQYF. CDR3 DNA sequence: TGTGCCATCAGTGAGGTGGGGTCACGCCACGAGCAGTACTTC.

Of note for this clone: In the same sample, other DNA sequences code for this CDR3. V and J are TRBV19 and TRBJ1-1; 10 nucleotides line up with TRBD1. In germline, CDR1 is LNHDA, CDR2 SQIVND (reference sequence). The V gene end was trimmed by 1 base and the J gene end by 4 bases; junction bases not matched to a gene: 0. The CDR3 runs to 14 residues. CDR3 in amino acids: CASSIGTGGTEAFF. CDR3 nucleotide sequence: TGTGCCAGTAGTATAGGGACAGGGGGCACTGAAGCTTTCTTT. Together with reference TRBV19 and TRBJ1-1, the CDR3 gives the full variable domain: DGGITQSPKYLFRKEGQNVTLSCEQNLNHDAMYWYRQDPGQGLRLIYYSQIVNDFQKGDIAEGYSVSREKKESFPLTVTSAQKNPTAFYLCASSIGTGGTEAFFGQGTRLTVV.

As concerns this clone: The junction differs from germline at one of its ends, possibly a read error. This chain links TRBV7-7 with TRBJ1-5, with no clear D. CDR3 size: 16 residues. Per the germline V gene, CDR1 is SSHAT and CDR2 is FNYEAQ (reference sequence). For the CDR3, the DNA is TGTGCTAGCAGCCCACCTTTGAGGTGGGGCAATCAGCCCCAGCATTTT. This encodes CASSPPLRWGNQPQHF.